The 24 T cell receptor beta chains in this list originate from one sample, sequenced in a study of T cells expressing NK-cell markers. TCRdb re-called the 5' RACE reads and shows each CDR3 protein once, DNA omitted. The sample is made up of about 260,000 distinct CDR3 sequences, and the top ten hold around 0.4% of it. Input material: blood T cells: a sorted CD56 or NKG2C T cell subset, CD4+ or CD8+ T cells, or bulk PBMC T cells (not recorded which). The receptors originated from a man in his late teens or twenties in good health.

The CDR3 here is CACRPRGEAKNIQYF. The chain recombines TRBV12-3 or TRBV12-4 with TRBJ2-4; TCRdb proposes TRBD1, but this gene call is untestable without DNA. This CDR3 region has 15 residues.

The V and J genes are TRBV4-1 and TRBJ2-2; the TCRdb call, TRBD1, lacks DNA for checking. Germline V gene lookup returns CDR1 MGHRA and CDR2 YSYEKL. The CDR3 covers 15 residues. This CDR3 is CASSQDRGGTGELFF.

The CDR3: CSARDRGDVGTEAFF. The chain recombines TRBV20-1 with TRBJ1-1; TCRdb's D call of TRBD1 is untestable without DNA. The length of the CDR3 is 15 residues. The germline gives CDR1 DFQATT, CDR2 SNEGSKA (reference sequence).

The chain is built from TRBV12-3 or TRBV12-4 and TRBJ2-3; TCRdb proposes TRBD2, but this gene call is untestable without DNA. CDR3 length: 14 residues. CDR3 in amino acids: CASSSLAGTDTQYF.

The V and J genes are TRBV5-1 and TRBJ2-7. Germline CDR1 SGHRS, CDR2 YFSETQ. The CDR3 has 14 residues. The CDR3 here is CASSLGYQDYEQYF.

The chain joins TRBV18 to TRBJ2-5. Germline-derived CDR1 and CDR2 are KGHSH and LQKENI. CDR3 size: 11 residues. The CDR3 sequence is CASSKRETQYF.

CDR3 sequence: CASSLARGVGYTF. The chain combines TRBV12-3 or TRBV12-4 with TRBJ1-2; TCRdb indicates TRBD1, and absent DNA this call remains unverified. The length of the CDR3 is 13 residues.

The rearrangement links TRBV5-5 to TRBJ2-5. Per germline, CDR1 SGHKS and CDR2 YYEKEE (reference sequence). The CDR3 consists of 15 residues. CDR3 sequence: CASSPFGRVGETQYF. The complete variable domain, with remaining parts taken from reference TRBV5-5 and TRBJ2-5, reads DAGVTQSPTHLIKTRGQQVTLRCSPISGHKSVSWYQQVLGQGPQFIFQYYEKEERGRGNFPDRFSARQFPNYSSELNVNALLLGDSALYLCASSPFGRVGETQYFGPGTRLLVL.

J is TRBJ2-2 and V is TRBV6-5. From germline, CDR1 is MNHEY and CDR2 SVGAGI. The CDR3 has 14 amino acids. The CDR3 sequence is CASSSDWLAGELFF.

The V and J genes are TRBV12-3 or TRBV12-4 and TRBJ2-5; as DNA is missing, the TRBD1 call by TCRdb cannot be tested. The CDR3 extends over 19 amino acids. CDR3 sequence: CASSFRTRLSGSPRETQYF.

This sequence joins TRBV28 and TRBJ2-5. Germline loops: CDR1 MDHEN, CDR2 SYDVKM. The CDR3 is made up of 13 amino acids. The CDR3 region is CASSSNSVETQYF.

The rearrangement links TRBV28 to TRBJ2-7. From germline, CDR1 is MDHEN and CDR2 SYDVKM. This CDR3 contains 12 residues. This chain's CDR3 is CASSLSEVEQYF.

The CDR3 sequence is CASSLSHSGRVDIQYF. The chain uses TRBV5-1 and TRBJ2-4; TCRdb lists TRBD2, though no DNA is available to test this call. CDR1 is SGHRS and CDR2 is YFSETQ in the germline V gene. The CDR3 has 16 residues.

This chain links TRBV12-3 or TRBV12-4 with TRBJ2-2; TCRdb gives TRBD2 as the D gene, but with no DNA this cannot be confirmed. The CDR3 is made up of 16 amino acids. The CDR3: CASSPKGLAVTGELFF.

The V gene is TRBV12-3 or TRBV12-4, the J gene TRBJ2-5; the D gene TCRdb calls, TRBD2, cannot be checked with no DNA. This CDR3 contains 14 residues. CDR3 protein: CASSWQETKETQYF.

The J gene is TRBJ2-3, the V gene TRBV13; TCRdb indicates TRBD1, and absent DNA this call remains unverified. CDR3 size: 16 residues. Germline values: CDR1 PRHDT, CDR2 FYEKMQ (reference sequence). This CDR3 reads CASSGGTFAYTDTQYF.

The V and J genes are TRBV11-2 and TRBJ2-5. CDR1 and CDR2 (germline): SGHAT, FQNNGV. This CDR3 region has 13 residues. CDR3 amino acids: CASSSEIISTQYF.

The chain couples TRBV12-3 or TRBV12-4 to TRBJ1-1. The CDR3 runs to 14 residues. The CDR3 is CASSLRFSLTEAFF.

This chain links TRBV25-1 with TRBJ2-1; TCRdb returns TRBD1, unconfirmable since there is no DNA. The CDR3 contains 14 residues. Germline V gene sequence: CDR1 MGHDK, CDR2 SYGVNS. CDR3 sequence: CASSEWGLGNEQFF. Filled out from reference TRBV25-1 and TRBJ2-1, the complete variable domain reads EADIYQTPRYLVIGTGKKITLECSQTMGHDKMYWYQQDPGMELHLIHYSYGVNSTEKGDLSSESTVSRIRTEHFPLTLESARPSHTSQYLCASSEWGLGNEQFFGPGTRLTVL.

V and J are TRBV20-1 and TRBJ2-2; TCRdb proposes TRBD1, but this gene call is untestable without DNA. The CDR3 has 14 residues. Per the germline V gene, CDR1 is DFQATT and CDR2 is SNEGSKA (reference sequence). CDR3 loop: CSAARGRNTGELFF.

The rearrangement joins TRBV12-3 or TRBV12-4 to TRBJ2-7; absent DNA, TCRdb's TRBD1 call cannot be checked. This CDR3 contains 14 residues. CDR3 residues: CASSLGITGSEQYF.

This chain connects TRBV20-1 to TRBJ1-5; as DNA is missing, the TRBD1 call by TCRdb cannot be tested. Per germline, CDR1 DFQATT and CDR2 SNEGSKA (reference sequence). This CDR3 contains 15 residues. CDR3 amino acids: CSARDLGTVNQPQHF.

The chain uses TRBV12-3 or TRBV12-4 and TRBJ1-5. This CDR3 has 15 amino acids. The CDR3 sequence: CASSFSALSNQPQHF.

This chain connects TRBV25-1 to TRBJ2-3. The germline CDR1 and CDR2 sequences are MGHDK and SYGVNS. The CDR3 sequence is 12 residues long. This CDR3 is CASTPGTDTQYF. Complete variable domain (other parts from reference TRBV25-1 and TRBJ2-3): EADIYQTPRYLVIGTGKKITLECSQTMGHDKMYWYQQDPGMELHLIHYSYGVNSTEKGDLSSESTVSRIRTEHFPLTLESARPSHTSQYLCASTPGTDTQYFGPGTRLTVL.